This entry lists 6 T cell receptor beta chains sequenced from one sample in a study of T cell repertoires in cytomegalovirus infection. What these receptors recognize is not known. MiXCR, run by TCRdb on the reads, gives a single entry per CDR3 protein. The sample gives approximately 600,000 distinct CDR3 sequences, over 35% of which show up once; about half is in the top ten. The sample consisted of cultured PBMCs, taken from culture after CMV antigen stimulation. These receptors all come from a human donor in good health (CMV status not recorded). Some clones in this sample may be carry-over from other donors' samples.

This clonotype has just one count. V usage is TRBV14 and J usage is TRBJ1-4; TRBD1 is a possible D gene (5 bases). V was clipped by 5 bases and J by 4 bases, with 14 bases between them. Germline V CDR1 and CDR2: SGHDN, FVKESK. The CDR3 runs 15 residues. The CDR3 DNA sequence: TGTGCCAGCAGCACCCGAAGGGACGGTAATGAAAAACTGTTTTTT. Its protein is CASSTRRDGNEKLFF. The entire variable domain, with the rest obtained from reference TRBV14 and TRBJ1-4, is as follows: EAGVTQFPSHSVIEKGQTVTLRCDPISGHDNLYWYRRVMGKEIKFLLHFVKESKQDESGMPNNRFLAERTGGTYSTLKVQPAELEDSGVYFCASSTRRDGNEKLFFGSGTQLSVL.

Only a few counts were recorded for this clonotype. The chain couples TRBV15 to TRBJ2-1; 13 nucleotides match TRBD2. This CDR3 is built from 19 residues. The junction had 15 bases not matched to a gene; V was cut back by 3 bases and J by 7 bases. Germline values: CDR1 LNHNV, CDR2 YYDKDF (reference sequence). The CDR3 loop is CATSRDPPSLAGGHNEQFF. CDR3 bases: TGTGCCACCAGCAGGGACCCACCCTCACTAGCGGGAGGGCATAATGAGCAGTTCTTC. Looking up the rest from reference TRBV15 and TRBJ2-1 gives the full variable domain: DAMVIQNPRYQVTQFGKPVTLSCSQTLNHNVMYWYQQKSSQAPKLLFHYYDKDFNNEADTPDNFQSRRPNTSFCFLDIRSPGLGDTAMYLCATSRDPPSLAGGHNEQFFGPGTRLTVL.

This clonotype was detected once. The chain joins TRBV6-6 to TRBJ1-6; TRBD1 matches 9 bases. This CDR3 is built from 17 residues. Per germline, CDR1 MNHNY and CDR2 SVGAGI (reference sequence). V gave up 3 bases and J gave up 9 bases; unmatched junction bases: 12. The CDR3 reads CASSYGGGQGFGSPLHF. CDR3 in DNA: TGTGCCAGCAGTTATGGGGGGGGACAGGGATTTGGTTCACCCCTCCACTTT.

This chain links TRBV20-1 with TRBJ1-1; TRBD1 matches 7 bases. After removal of 7 bases from V and 1 base from J, the junction contained 9 bases not matched to a gene. The CDR3 consists of 14 residues. Germline V gene lookup returns CDR1 DFQATT and CDR2 SNEGSKA (reference sequence). The CDR3 DNA follows: TGCAGTGAGAGGGACAGTGAGAGGAACACTGAAGCTTTCTTT. Protein product: CSERDSERNTEAFF.

This clonotype was seen only a few times. This chain links TRBV27 with TRBJ2-1, with 11 nucleotides matching TRBD2. With 6 bases clipped from V and 3 bases from J, the junction kept 4 bases outside the gene matches. The CDR3 consists of 15 residues. Germline CDR1 MNHEY, CDR2 SMNVEV (reference sequence). CDR3 sequence (DNA): TGTGCCAGCAGCCACGGACTAGCGGGCTACAATGAGCAGTTCTTC. Residues: CASSHGLAGYNEQFF.

In its sample, this clonotype was seen a few times. This chain connects TRBV12-3 or TRBV12-4 to TRBJ2-7; 11 nucleotides line up with TRBD2. Losses at the gene ends were 6 bases for V and 6 bases for J; bases not matched to a gene: 4. The CDR3 extends over 13 amino acids. DNA of the CDR3: TGTGCCAGCAGGGAAGGGACTAGCGGCGAGCAGTACTTC. As protein: CASREGTSGEQYF.